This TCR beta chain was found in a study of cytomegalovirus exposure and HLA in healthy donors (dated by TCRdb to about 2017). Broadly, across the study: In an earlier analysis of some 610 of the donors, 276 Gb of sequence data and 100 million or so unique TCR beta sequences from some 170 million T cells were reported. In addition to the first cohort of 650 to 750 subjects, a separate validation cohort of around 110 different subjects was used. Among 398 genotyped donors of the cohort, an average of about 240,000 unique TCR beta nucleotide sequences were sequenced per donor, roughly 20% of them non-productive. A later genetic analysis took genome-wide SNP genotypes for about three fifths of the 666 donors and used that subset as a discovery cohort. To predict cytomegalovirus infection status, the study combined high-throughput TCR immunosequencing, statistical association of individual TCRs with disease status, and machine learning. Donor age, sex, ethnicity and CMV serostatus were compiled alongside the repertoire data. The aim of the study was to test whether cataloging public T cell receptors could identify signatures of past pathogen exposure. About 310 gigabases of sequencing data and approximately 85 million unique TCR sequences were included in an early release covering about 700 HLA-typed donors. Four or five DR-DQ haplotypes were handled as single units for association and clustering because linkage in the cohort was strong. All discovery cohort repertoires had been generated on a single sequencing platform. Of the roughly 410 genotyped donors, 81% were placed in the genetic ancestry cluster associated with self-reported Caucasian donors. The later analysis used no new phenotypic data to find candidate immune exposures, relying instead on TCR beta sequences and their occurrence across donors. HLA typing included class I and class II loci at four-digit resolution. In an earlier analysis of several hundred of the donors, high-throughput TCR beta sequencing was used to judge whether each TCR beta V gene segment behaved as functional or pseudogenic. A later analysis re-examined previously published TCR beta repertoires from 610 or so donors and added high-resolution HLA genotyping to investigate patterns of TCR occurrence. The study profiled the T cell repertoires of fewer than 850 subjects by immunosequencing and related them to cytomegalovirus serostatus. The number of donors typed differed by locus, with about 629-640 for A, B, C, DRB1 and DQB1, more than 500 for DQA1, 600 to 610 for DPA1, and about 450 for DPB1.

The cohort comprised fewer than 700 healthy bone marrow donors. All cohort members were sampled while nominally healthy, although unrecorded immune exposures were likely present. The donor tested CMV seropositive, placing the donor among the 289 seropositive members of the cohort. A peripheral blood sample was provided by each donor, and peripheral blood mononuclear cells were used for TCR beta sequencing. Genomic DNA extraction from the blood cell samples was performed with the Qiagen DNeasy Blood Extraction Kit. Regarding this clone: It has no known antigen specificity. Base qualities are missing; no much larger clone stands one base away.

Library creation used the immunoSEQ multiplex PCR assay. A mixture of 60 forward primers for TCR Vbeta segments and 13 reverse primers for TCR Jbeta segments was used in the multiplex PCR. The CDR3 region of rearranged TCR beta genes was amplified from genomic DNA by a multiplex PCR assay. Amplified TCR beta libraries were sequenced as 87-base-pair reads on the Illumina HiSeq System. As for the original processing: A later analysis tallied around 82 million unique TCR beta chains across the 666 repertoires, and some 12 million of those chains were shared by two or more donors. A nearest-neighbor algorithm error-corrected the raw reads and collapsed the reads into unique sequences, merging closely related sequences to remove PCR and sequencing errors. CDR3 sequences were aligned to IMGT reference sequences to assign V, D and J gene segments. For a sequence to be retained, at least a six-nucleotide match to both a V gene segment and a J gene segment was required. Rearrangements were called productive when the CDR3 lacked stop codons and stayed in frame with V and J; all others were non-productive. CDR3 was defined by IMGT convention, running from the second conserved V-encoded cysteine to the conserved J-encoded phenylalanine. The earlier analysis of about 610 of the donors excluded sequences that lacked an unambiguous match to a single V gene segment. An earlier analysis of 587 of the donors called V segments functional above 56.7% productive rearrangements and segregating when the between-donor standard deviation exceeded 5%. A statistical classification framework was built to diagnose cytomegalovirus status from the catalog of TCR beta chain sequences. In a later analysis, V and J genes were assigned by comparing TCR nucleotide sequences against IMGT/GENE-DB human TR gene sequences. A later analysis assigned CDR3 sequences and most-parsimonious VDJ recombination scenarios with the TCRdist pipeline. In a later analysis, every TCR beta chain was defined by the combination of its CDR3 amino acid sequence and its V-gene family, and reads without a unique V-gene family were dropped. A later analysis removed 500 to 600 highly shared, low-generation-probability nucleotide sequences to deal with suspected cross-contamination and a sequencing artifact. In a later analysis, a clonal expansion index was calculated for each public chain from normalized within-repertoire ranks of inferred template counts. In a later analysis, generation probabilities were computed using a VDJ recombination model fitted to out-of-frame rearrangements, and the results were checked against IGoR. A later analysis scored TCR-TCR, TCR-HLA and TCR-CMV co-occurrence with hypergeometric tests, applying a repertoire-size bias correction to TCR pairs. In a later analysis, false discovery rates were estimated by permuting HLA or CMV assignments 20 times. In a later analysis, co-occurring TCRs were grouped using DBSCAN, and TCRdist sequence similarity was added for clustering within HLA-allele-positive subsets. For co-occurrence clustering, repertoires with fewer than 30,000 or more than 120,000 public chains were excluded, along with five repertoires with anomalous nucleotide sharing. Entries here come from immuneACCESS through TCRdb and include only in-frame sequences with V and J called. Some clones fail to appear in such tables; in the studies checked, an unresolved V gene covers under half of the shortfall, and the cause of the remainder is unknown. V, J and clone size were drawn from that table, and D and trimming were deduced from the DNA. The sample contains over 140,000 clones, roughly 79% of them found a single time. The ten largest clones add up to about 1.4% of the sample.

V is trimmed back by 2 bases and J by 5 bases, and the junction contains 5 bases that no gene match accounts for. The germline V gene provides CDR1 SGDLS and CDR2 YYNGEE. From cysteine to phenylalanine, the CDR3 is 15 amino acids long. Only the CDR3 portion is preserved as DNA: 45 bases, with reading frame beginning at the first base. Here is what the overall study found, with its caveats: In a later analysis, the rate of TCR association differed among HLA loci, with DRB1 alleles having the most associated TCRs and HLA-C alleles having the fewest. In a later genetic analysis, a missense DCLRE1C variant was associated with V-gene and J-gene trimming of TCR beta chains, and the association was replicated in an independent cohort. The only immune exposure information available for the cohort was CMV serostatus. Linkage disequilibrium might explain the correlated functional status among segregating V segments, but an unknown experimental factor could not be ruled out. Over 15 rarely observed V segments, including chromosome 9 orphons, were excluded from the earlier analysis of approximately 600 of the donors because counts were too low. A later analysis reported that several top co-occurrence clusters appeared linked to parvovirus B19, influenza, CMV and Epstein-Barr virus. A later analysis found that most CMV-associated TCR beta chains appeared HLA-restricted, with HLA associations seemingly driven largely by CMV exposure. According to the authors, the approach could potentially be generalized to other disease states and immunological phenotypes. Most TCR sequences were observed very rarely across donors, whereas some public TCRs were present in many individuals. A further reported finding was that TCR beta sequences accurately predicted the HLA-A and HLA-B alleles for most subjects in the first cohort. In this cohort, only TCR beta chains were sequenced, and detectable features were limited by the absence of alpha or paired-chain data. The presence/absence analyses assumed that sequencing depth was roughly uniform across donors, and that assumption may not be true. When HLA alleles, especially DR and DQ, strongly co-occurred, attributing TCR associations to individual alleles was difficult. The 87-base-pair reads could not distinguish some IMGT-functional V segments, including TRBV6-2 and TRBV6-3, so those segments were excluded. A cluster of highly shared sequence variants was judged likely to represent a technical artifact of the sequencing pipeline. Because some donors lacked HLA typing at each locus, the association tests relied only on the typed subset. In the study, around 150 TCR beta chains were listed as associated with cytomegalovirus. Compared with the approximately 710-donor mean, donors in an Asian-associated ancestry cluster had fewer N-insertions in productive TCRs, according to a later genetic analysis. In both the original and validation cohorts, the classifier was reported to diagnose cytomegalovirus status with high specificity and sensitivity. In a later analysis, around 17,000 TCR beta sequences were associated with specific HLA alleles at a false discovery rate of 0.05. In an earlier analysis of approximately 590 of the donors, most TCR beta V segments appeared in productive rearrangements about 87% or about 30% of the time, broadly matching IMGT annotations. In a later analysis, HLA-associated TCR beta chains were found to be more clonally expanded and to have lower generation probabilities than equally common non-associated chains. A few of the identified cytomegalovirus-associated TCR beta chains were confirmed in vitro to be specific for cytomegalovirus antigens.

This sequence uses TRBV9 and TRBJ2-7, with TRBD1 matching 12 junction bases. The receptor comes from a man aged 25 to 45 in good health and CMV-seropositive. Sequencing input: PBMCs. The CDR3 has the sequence CASSVGTGGLDEQYF. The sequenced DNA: TGTGCCAGCAGCGTCGGGACAGGGGGCCTGGACGAGCAGTACTTC. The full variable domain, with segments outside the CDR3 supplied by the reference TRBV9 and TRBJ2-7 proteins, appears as DSGVTQTPKHLITATGQRVTLRCSPRSGDLSVYWYQQSLDQGLQFLIQYYNGEERAKGNILERFSAQQFPDLHSELNLSSLELGDSALYFCASSVGTGGLDEQYFGPGTRLTVT.